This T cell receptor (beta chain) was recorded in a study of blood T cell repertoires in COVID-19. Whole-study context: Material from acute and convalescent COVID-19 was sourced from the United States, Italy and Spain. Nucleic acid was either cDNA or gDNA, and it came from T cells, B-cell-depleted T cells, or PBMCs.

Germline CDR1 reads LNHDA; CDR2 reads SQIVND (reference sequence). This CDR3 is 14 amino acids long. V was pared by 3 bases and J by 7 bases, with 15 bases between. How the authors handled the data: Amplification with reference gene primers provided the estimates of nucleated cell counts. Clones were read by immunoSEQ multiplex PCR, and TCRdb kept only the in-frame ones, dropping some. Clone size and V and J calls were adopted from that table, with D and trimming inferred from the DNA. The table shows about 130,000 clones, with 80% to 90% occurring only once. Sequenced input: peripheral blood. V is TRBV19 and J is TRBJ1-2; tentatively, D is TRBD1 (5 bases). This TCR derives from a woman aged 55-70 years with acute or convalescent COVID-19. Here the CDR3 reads CASSMLGEVRGYTF. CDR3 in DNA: TGTGCCAGTAGTATGTTGGGGGAGGTGCGTGGCTACACCTTC.